The clone carrying this TCR beta chain was recorded a few times. Its specificity is unknown. The CDR3 has 15 amino acids. CDR1 is SGHRS and CDR2 is YFSETQ in the germline V gene. Deletions cut 3 bases from V and 7 bases from J, with 19 bases between. This specimen belongs to a study of T-cell memory formation after mild COVID-19. Study in general: TCR clusters were mostly confined to one donor each. Study observations and caveats: Pre-infection memory held some responding clones, suggesting pre-existing cross-reactive T cells responded.

5'RACE primed from the constant segment yielded TCR alpha and TCR beta cDNA libraries bearing sample barcodes and UMIs. TCRdb reprocessed the 5' RACE reads with MiXCR, giving one entry per CDR3 protein. The data hold under 300,000 distinct CDR3 sequences, with about a sixth observed a single time. The TCR was taken from a man between 18 and 35 years old who had mild COVID-19 (a few samples of this study predate the infection). Cell type and time point are not known. Input material: PBMCs or a T cell subset sorted from them (not recorded which). V gene TRBV5-1 combines with J gene TRBJ2-5; D gene ambiguous. CDR3 sequence (DNA): TGCGCCAGCAGCTGGATGGGAAACCCCTCGGGGACCCAGTACTTC. It encodes CASSWMGNPSGTQYF.